This paragraph covers one T cell receptor beta chain sequence. The antigen is undetermined. These data originate in a study of vaccination and CD4 T cells after COVID-19. Study at large: Three convalescent patients were sampled at day 14 and days 161 to 241 post-vaccination. The authors gave control cultures a CEFX pool, an HIV-1 Nef pool, or no peptide.

Trimming left V 0 bases short and J 8 bases short, with 10 bases between. The germline gives CDR1 MNHEY, CDR2 SVGAGI. The CDR3 runs to 13 residues. The study sequenced cultured CD4+ T cell DNA using the Oncomine TCR Beta short-read assay. Using its own MiXCR run on the PCR reads, TCRdb lists one record per CDR3 protein. This sample has over 20,000 distinct CDR3 sequences, with around 30% found just once. Time point in this sample: late sampling 161 to 241 days after vaccination in three convalescent patients. Treatment specified: roughly 10-day PBMC culture with coronavirus spike peptide pools or control peptides (ViraFEST assay).

This clonotype was sampled from a human donor who had recovered from COVID-19. This chain connects TRBV6-5 to TRBJ1-1, with D possibly TRBD1 on 6 matching bases. The source material was CD4+ T cells from blood, cultured in vitro, sampled about 7 months after SARS-CoV-2 vaccination. The CDR3 loop is CASSYSMRGEAFF. The CDR3, as DNA: TGTGCCAGCAGTTACTCGATGAGGGGGGAAGCTTTCTTT.